This TCR beta chain stems from a study of identical twins. Study-level findings and limits: Fewer insertions characterized abundant cord blood beta clonotypes, whereas memory repertoires showed none.

From the 5' RACE reads, TCRdb called clonotypes with MiXCR, one entry per CDR3 protein. The sample contains roughly 480,000 distinct CDR3 sequences, 20% to 25% of which appear only once. The CDR3 is 13 amino acids. Trimming left V 7 bases short and J 0 bases short, with 7 bases between. Germline V gene sequence: CDR1 MNHEY, CDR2 SVGEGT. In the case of this clonotype: Its antigen is undetermined.

These same records also appear under a second study, on T cells expressing NK-cell markers. That report adds: Clarity on HCMV specificity was lacking for the expanded NKG2C+ T cell clones.

The source of this sequence is a young woman in good health. The sample comprised CD4+ T cells sorted from blood. The chain couples TRBV6-2 or TRBV6-3 to TRBJ2-1, with D hard to call. The DNA of the CDR3 is TGTGCCAGCACCATAACCTCCTACAATGAGCAGTTCTTC. Amino acid sequence: CASTITSYNEQFF.